Given below is one T cell receptor (beta chain) in context. How the authors handled the data: The authors estimated nucleated cell counts from reference gene primer amplification. Profiled with immunoSEQ multiplex PCR; TCRdb holds only in-frame clones, not every one. Clonal size and the V and J genes are those of that table, whereas D and trimming came from the DNA. The top ten clones hold roughly 2% of a sample with 35,000 to 45,000 clones, 65% to 80% of them seen once. J was trimmed by 4 bases and V by 6 bases; bases with no gene match: 9. The CDR3 loop spans 15 amino acids. Germline CDR1 is SGHAT and CDR2 is FQNNGV. This sample is drawn from a study of blood T cell repertoires in COVID-19. Study summary: Samples of COVID-19 (acute and convalescent) were obtained from the United States, Italy and Spain. PBMCs, B-cell-depleted T cells, or T cells were the source of the cDNA or gDNA that made up the material.

The TCR comes from a man in his sixties with active COVID-19. Sequenced sample: peripheral blood. The J gene is TRBJ2-3, the V gene TRBV11-2; 8 bases line up with TRBD2. In DNA, the CDR3 is TGTGCCAGCAGGTTCCGCCGGGGGGGCCCAGATACGCAGTATTTT. Translating gives CASRFRRGGPDTQYF.